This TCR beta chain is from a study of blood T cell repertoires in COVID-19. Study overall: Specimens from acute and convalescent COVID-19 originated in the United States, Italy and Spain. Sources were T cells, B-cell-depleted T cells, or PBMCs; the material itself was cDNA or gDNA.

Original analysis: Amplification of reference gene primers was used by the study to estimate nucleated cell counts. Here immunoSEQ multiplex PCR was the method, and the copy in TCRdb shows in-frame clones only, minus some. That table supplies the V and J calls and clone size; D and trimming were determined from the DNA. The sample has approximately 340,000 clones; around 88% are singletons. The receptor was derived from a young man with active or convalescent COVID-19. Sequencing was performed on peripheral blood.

The CDR3 DNA reads as TGTGCCTCCCGACAGGGAAGGAACACCGGGGAGCTGTTTTTT. Translating gives CASRQGRNTGELFF. V usage is TRBV30 and J usage is TRBJ2-2, with 7 bases aligning to TRBD1. V was clipped by 7 bases and J by 1 base; unmatched bases: 6. The CDR3 is 14 amino acids. Germline V lookup: CDR1 GTSNPN, CDR2 SVGIG (reference sequence).